Shown below are 20 T cell receptor beta chains from a single sample sequenced in a study of identical twins (dated by TCRdb to the mid-2010s). The library was obtained by 5' RACE. The reads were generated on an Illumina HiSeq 2000. In-frame beta chains were kept once TCRdb had trimmed the public reads at Q25 with fastp and called clones with MiXCR. When rows share a CDR3 protein, they turn into one entry using the most common DNA and genes. This sample lists fewer than 550,000 distinct CDR3 sequences; roughly an eighth were detected once. 0.98% of the sample lies in the top ten. These data also featured in a second study, about yellow fever vaccine responses in identical twins.

What was sequenced was CD4+ T cells sorted from blood. These receptors all come from a woman aged 18-35 years in good health.

This rearrangement joins TRBV20-1 to TRBJ2-3; D possibly corresponds to TRBD2 (5 bases). Trimming pared 4 bases from V and 2 bases from J, leaving 10 bases between. Germline assignment: CDR1 DFQATT and CDR2 SNEGSKA (reference sequence). The CDR3 length is 13 residues. This CDR3 reads CSATREHTDTQYF. The DNA for the CDR3 is TGCAGTGCTACCCGGGAACACACAGATACGCAGTATTTT.

CDR3 in amino acids: CASSPNIRGATDTQYF. The CDR3 DNA is TGTGCCAGCAGCCCCAATATAAGGGGGGCGACAGATACGCAGTATTTT. The chain couples TRBV2 to TRBJ2-3; D might be TRBD1 or TRBD2, each matching 6 bases. With 6 bases removed from V and 3 bases from J, the gap between germline ends came to 19 bases. The CDR3 sequence is 16 residues long. The germline CDR1 and CDR2 sequences are SNHLY and FYNNEI.

This clonotype occurred a few times. This sequence joins TRBV15 and TRBJ1-5; D not certain. V was cut by 0 bases and J by 4 bases, with 7 bases left in between. The CDR3 loop spans 14 amino acids. Germline V gives CDR1 LNHNV, CDR2 YYDKDF (reference sequence). Written as DNA, the CDR3 is TGTGCCACCAGCAGAGATCGGGGAAATCAGCCCCAGCATTTT. Translated, it gives CATSRDRGNQPQHF.

This clonotype showed up many times. This chain connects TRBV7-9 to TRBJ2-5; 7 nucleotides align to TRBD2. Germline-derived CDR1 and CDR2 are SEHNR and FQNEAQ (reference sequence). The length of the CDR3 is 14 residues. The V and J ends lost 0 bases and 9 bases, in that order; junction bases with no gene match: 7. The CDR3 reads CASSLASGVWAQYF. CDR3 nucleotides: TGTGCCAGCAGCTTAGCGAGCGGGGTTTGGGCCCAGTACTTC.

In its sample, this clonotype was seen many times. The V and J genes are TRBV7-6 and TRBJ2-5; D is perhaps TRBD2 (6 bases). The CDR3 contains 13 residues. Trimming removed 4 bases from V and 5 bases from J, with 11 bases in between. The germline V gene encodes CDR1 SGHVS and CDR2 FNYEAQ. CDR3 coding DNA: TGTGCCAGCAGCTACGGACTACTGGAGACCCAGTACTTC. The encoded protein is CASSYGLLETQYF.

The chain is built from TRBV3-1 and TRBJ2-5; D unresolved. With 3 bases removed from V and 1 base from J, the gap between germline ends came to 6 bases. The CDR3 runs to 13 residues. Germline V gene sequence: CDR1 LGHDT, CDR2 YNNKEL (reference sequence). CDR3 sequence (DNA): TGTGCCAGCAGCCAGCTAAGCCAAGAGACCCAGTACTTC. It yields the protein CASSQLSQETQYF.

This clonotype was found a few times. This chain uses TRBV5-1 with TRBJ2-1; 10 bases align to TRBD2. From germline, CDR1 is SGHRS and CDR2 YFSETQ. The ends lost 4 bases at V and 15 bases at J; junction bases unmatched: 13. This CDR3 region has 14 residues. CDR3 protein: CASSPPDTSGAGFF. CDR3 DNA: TGCGCCAGCAGCCCTCCCGACACTAGCGGGGCGGGGTTCTTC.

This clonotype was recorded only once. V usage is TRBV7-9 and J usage is TRBJ2-7, with D possibly matching TRBD1 (7 bases). Germline V gene lookup returns CDR1 SEHNR and CDR2 FQNEAQ (reference sequence). The ends were cut back, 7 bases at V and 6 bases at J, with 25 bases in the middle. The CDR3 sequence is 16 residues long. CDR3 residues: CASTEPRGEISGEQYF. For the CDR3, the DNA is TGTGCCAGCACCGAACCCAGGGGGGAGATCTCGGGCGAGCAGTACTTC. Full variable domain (outside the CDR3, taken from reference TRBV7-9 and TRBJ2-7): DTGVSQNPRHKITKRGQNVTFRCDPISEHNRLYWYRQTLGQGPEFLTYFQNEAQLEKSRLLSDRFSAERPKGSFSTLEIQRTEQGDSAMYLCASTEPRGEISGEQYFGPGTRLTVT.

The rearrangement links TRBV10-3 to TRBJ1-2; D perhaps matches TRBD1 (5 bases). The germline CDR1 and CDR2 sequences are ENHRY and SYGVKD. V was cut by 4 bases and J by 2 bases, with 11 bases left in between. The CDR3 is 14 residues long. Here the CDR3 DNA reads TGTGCCATCAGTGTGGCCGGGGCAAACTATGGCTACACCTTC. Residues: CAISVAGANYGYTF.

The genes are TRBV7-3 and TRBJ2-3, with D perhaps being TRBD1 or TRBD2 (5 bases each). Trimming pared 2 bases from V and 2 bases from J, leaving 17 bases between. Germline assignment: CDR1 SGHTA and CDR2 FQGTGA. This CDR3 is 17 amino acids long. CDR3 region: CASSLSFGVGTTDTQYF. CDR3 sequence (DNA): TGTGCCAGCAGCTTATCGTTCGGGGTGGGGACCACAGATACGCAGTATTTT.

The chain couples TRBV12-5 to TRBJ2-5; D is perhaps TRBD1 or TRBD2 (5 bases each). CDR1 and CDR2 (germline): LGHNT, FRNRAP. The length of the CDR3 is 16 residues. V lost 0 bases and J 3 bases, leaving 14 bases between the germline ends. DNA for the CDR3: TGTGCTAGTGGTTTGGTAATAACGATGGGGGAAGAGACCCAGTACTTC. Translated, it gives CASGLVITMGEETQYF.

The gene calls are TRBV11-2 and TRBJ2-7; 11 bases agree with TRBD2. Germline CDR1 SGHAT, CDR2 FQNNGV. V was clipped by 0 bases and J by 5 bases; unmatched bases: 6. This CDR3 spans 16 amino acids. In DNA form, the CDR3 reads TGTGCCAGCAGCTTAGACACTAGCGGGAGCATCCACGAGCAGTACTTC. Protein product: CASSLDTSGSIHEQYF.

The V and J genes are TRBV19 and TRBJ2-1, with TRBD2 identical over 10 bases. Germline V gene data show CDR1 as LNHDA and CDR2 as SQIVND (reference sequence). The CDR3 sequence is 15 residues long. V was clipped by 1 base and J by 4 bases; unmatched bases: 1. The CDR3 here is CASSIALAGYNEQFF. Here the CDR3 DNA reads TGTGCCAGTAGTATAGCACTAGCGGGGTACAATGAGCAGTTCTTC. The full variable domain, completed using reference TRBV19 and TRBJ2-1, is DGGITQSPKYLFRKEGQNVTLSCEQNLNHDAMYWYRQDPGQGLRLIYYSQIVNDFQKGDIAEGYSVSREKKESFPLTVTSAQKNPTAFYLCASSIALAGYNEQFFGPGTRLTVL.

The chain carries TRBV27 and TRBJ2-3; no definite D call. This CDR3 comprises 14 residues. Germline V CDR1 and CDR2: MNHEY, SMNVEV (reference sequence). With 4 bases removed from V and 4 bases from J, the gap between germline ends came to 12 bases. The CDR3 loop is CASSYYPEADTQYF. The CDR3 bases are TGTGCCAGCAGTTACTACCCAGAGGCAGATACGCAGTATTTT.

J is TRBJ2-7 and V is TRBV4-1, with 10 bases identical to TRBD1. The CDR3 spans 16 residues. The V segment lost 1 base and the J segment 5 bases; nucleotides outside the gene matches: 8. The V gene's germline CDR1 is MGHRA and CDR2 YSYEKL. The CDR3 sequence: CASSQVRDRGAHEQYF. The CDR3 DNA reads as TGCGCCAGCAGCCAAGTTAGGGACAGGGGTGCACACGAGCAGTACTTC.

The chain combines TRBV4-1 with TRBJ2-2, with 10 bases lining up with TRBD2. Germline CDR1 is MGHRA and CDR2 is YSYEKL. The CDR3 runs 16 residues. V trimming: 0 bases; J trimming: 8 bases; junction bases outside the gene matches: 6. CDR3: CASSQESASGGGELFF. CDR3 nucleotide sequence: TGCGCCAGCAGCCAAGAATCGGCTAGCGGGGGTGGGGAGCTGTTTTTT.

The V and J genes are TRBV6-5 and TRBJ2-7; 8 bases fit TRBD1. The trim removed 1 base at V and 7 bases at J, leaving 12 bases unmatched. The germline CDR1 and CDR2 sequences are MNHEY and SVGAGI. This CDR3 has 16 amino acids. DNA of the CDR3: TGTGCCAGCAGTTACTACCACTCCCAGGGGGCTGGGGAGCAGTACTTC. Translation: CASSYYHSQGAGEQYF.

This clonotype was recorded a few times. V gene TRBV19 combines with J gene TRBJ2-1; D remains ambiguous. This CDR3 region has 16 residues. V lost 4 bases and J 0 bases, leaving 13 bases between the germline ends. Germline assignment: CDR1 LNHDA and CDR2 SQIVND (reference sequence). This chain's CDR3 is CASSSVSLSSYNEQFF. As DNA, the CDR3 is TGTGCCAGTAGTAGTGTCAGCCTAAGCTCCTACAATGAGCAGTTCTTC.

V usage is TRBV24-1 and J usage is TRBJ2-1; 8 positions match TRBD2. Trimming took 2 bases from V and 8 from J; bases not matched to a gene: 7. CDR1 and CDR2 from the germline V gene are KGHDR and SFDVKD. CDR3 length: 15 residues. CDR3 region: CATSDWSGGVDEQFF. The CDR3 nucleotides read TGTGCCACCAGTGATTGGAGCGGGGGAGTCGATGAGCAGTTCTTC.

The chain joins TRBV20-1 to TRBJ2-4; 7 bases fit TRBD1. The germline V gene has CDR1 DFQATT and CDR2 SNEGSKA (reference sequence). The J segment lost 3 bases and the V segment lost 1 base, leaving 9 bases of the junction unmatched. CDR3 length: 16 residues. This chain's CDR3 is CSARALVGGGKNIQYF. The CDR3 DNA reads as TGCAGTGCTAGAGCTCTGGTAGGGGGCGGCAAAAACATTCAGTACTTC.